This TCR beta chain is drawn from a study of shared clonotypes between healthy human individuals. At a deep level, the assay was run. The method was immunoSEQ multiplex PCR; TCRdb's version includes in-frame clones alone and lacks a portion of them. The sample lists about 2.4 million clones; around nine tenths were seen once. Only Caucasian adults living in Nashville, Tennessee served as donors. The CDR3 totals 14 residues. The V and J ends lost 2 bases and 3 bases, in that order; junction bases with no gene match: 1. Germline CDR1 ENHRY, CDR2 SYGVKD. This receptor was obtained from a man between 18 and 35 years old in good health. The rearrangement links TRBV10-3 to TRBJ1-1; 9 nucleotides line up with TRBD1. Sequencing was done on a sample of naive CD4+ T cells sorted from blood. Subset of the sample: CD45RA+ positively selected. The chain's CDR3 is CAISEDRGYTEAFF. In nucleotides, the CDR3 is TGTGCCATCAGTGAGGACAGGGGGTACACTGAAGCTTTCTTT.